The rows below give T cell receptor beta chains drawn from one sample of a study of regulatory T cells in long-lasting Graves disease. Via MiXCR, TCRdb re-called the multiplex PCR reads, giving one row per CDR3 protein. The sample contains hundreds of thousands of distinct CDR3 sequences, about 12% of which appear only once. These same records also appear under a second study, on T cells in Graves' hyperthyroidism and ophthalmopathy.

The material was peripheral blood mononuclear cells (PBMCs), obtained at new diagnosis, from a patient treated with antithyroid drugs. The source of these receptors is a woman aged 25 to 39 with Graves disease. The CDR3 runs from the conserved cysteine through the conserved F or W. The D gene is left open where the match is weak. Clone size, where shown, is once, few, many, or a class for clones that have expanded.

TRBD1 | TRBJ1-1 | - | TRBV5-4 | TGTGCCAGCAGTCCCACAGGGAGGGGGCTGGAAGCTTTCTTT | CASSPTGRGLEAFF
TRBD1 | TRBJ2-1 | many | TRBV11-2 | TGTGCCAGCAGCTTAGATACAGGGGGCCACCACAATGAGCAGTTCTTC | CASSLDTGGHHNEQFF
TRBD2 | TRBJ2-5 | - | TRBV5-1 | TGCGCCAGCAGCTTGACAACTAGCGGGAGAGGCGAGACCCAGTACTTC | CASSLTTSGRGETQYF
- | TRBJ2-7 | many | TRBV18 | TGTGCCAGCTCACCCACTGAGGCCTTCTACGAGCAGTACTTC | CASSPTEAFYEQYF
- | TRBJ2-2 | few | TRBV6-1 | TGTGCCACCATGTTGTTGCAGGGAGGCGTGTCCGGGGAGCTGTTTTTT | CATMLLQGGVSGELFF
TRBD1 | TRBJ1-2 | - | TRBV20-1 | TGCAGCAGCACGGACAGGCGCAACTATGGCTACACCTTC | CSSTDRRNYGYTF
- | TRBJ2-3 | many | TRBV28 | TGTGCCAGCACCCGGCTTCGTCTAGATACGCAGTATTTT | CASTRLRLDTQYF
- | TRBJ1-2 | many | TRBV7-3 | TGTGCCAGCAGCCCCGGGGGTCCCAGGATAGACTATGGCTACACCTTC | CASSPGGPRIDYGYTF
TRBD2 | TRBJ2-1 | - | TRBV7-3 | TGTGCCAGCAGCTCCGGGACTAACGGCAATGAGCAGTTCTTC | CASSSGTNGNEQFF
- | TRBJ1-6 | - | TRBV29-1 | TGCAGCGTTGCGGGGGGCCCTAATTCACCCCTCCACTTT | CSVAGGPNSPLHF
- | TRBJ2-1 | few | TRBV3-1 | TGTGCCAGCAGCCAAGTCCCCGGGGGAGGCTTGAGGGATGAGCAGTTCTTC | CASSQVPGGGLRDEQFF
- | TRBJ2-1 | many | TRBV10-3 | TGTGCCATCAGTGAGTCTAGCCACAATGAGCAGTTCTTC | CAISESSHNEQFF
- | TRBJ1-5 | few | TRBV19 | TGTGCCAGTCCCACCCCTTTGCGCAATCAGCCCCAGCATTTT | CASPTPLRNQPQHF
TRBD2 | TRBJ2-2 | - | TRBV20-1 | TGCAGTGCTAGACCAGCGGGAGTTTACACCGGGGAGCTGTTTTTT | CSARPAGVYTGELFF
- | TRBJ2-2 | few | TRBV19 | TGTGCCAGCTCTCTCACCGGGACAACCGCCGGGGAGCTGTTTTTT | CASSLTGTTAGELFF
TRBD1 | TRBJ2-7 | many | TRBV6-1 | TGTGCCAGCCGTGGGACAGGGGACTACGAGCAGTACTTC | CASRGTGDYEQYF
- | TRBJ2-5 | many | TRBV6-2/TRBV6-3 | TGTGCCAGCAGTTACTCGAATCAGGGAGGAGAGACCCAGTACTTC | CASSYSNQGGETQYF
- | TRBJ2-1 | many | TRBV18 | TGTGCCAGCTCACCACCGACAGACTACAATGAGCAGTTCTTC | CASSPPTDYNEQFF
- | TRBJ2-3 | many | TRBV15 | TGTGCCACCAGCAGAGTTGGTCCAGATACGCAGTATTTT | CATSRVGPDTQYF
TRBD2 | TRBJ2-3 | - | TRBV20-1 | TGCAGTGCGAGCGAACTGCTAGCGGGAGGTGCGCAGTATTTT | CSASELLAGGAQYF
- | TRBJ2-7 | many | TRBV19 | TGTGCCAGTAGTATGGTTCCGGCGGCGGCATCCTACGAGCAGTACTTC | CASSMVPAAASYEQYF
TRBD2 | TRBJ2-1 | - | TRBV4-1 | TGCGCCAGCAGCCATCTTAAAAGCGGGAGTCGGGGCAATGAGCAGTTCTTC | CASSHLKSGSRGNEQFF
- | TRBJ2-7 | many | TRBV6-5 | TGTGCCAGCAGTTACTCGACCGCAGCTTCCTACGAGCAGTACTTC | CASSYSTAASYEQYF
TRBD2 | TRBJ2-2 | few | TRBV19 | TGTGCCAGTAGTATAAGGCGGGAGTGGTACACCGGGGAGCTGTTTTTT | CASSIRREWYTGELFF
- | TRBJ1-1 | many | TRBV6-1 | TGTGCCAGCAGCCAACGGGGGGACACTGAAGCTTTCTTT | CASSQRGDTEAFF